The clone carrying this T cell receptor (beta chain) was detected only once. The method was immunoSEQ multiplex PCR; TCRdb's version includes in-frame clones alone and lacks a portion of them. The sample contains 200,000 to 250,000 clones, about 85% of which appear only once. This sample was included in a study of blood T cell repertoires in COVID-19. Germline assignment: CDR1 SGHDT and CDR2 YYEEEE. The CDR3 contains 14 residues. V gave up 0 bases and J gave up 2 bases, with 7 bases separating them. Sequencing used peripheral blood. The sequence was collected from a young woman who had recovered from COVID-19. J is TRBJ2-3 and V is TRBV5-6; D remains ambiguous. The CDR3 DNA reads TGTGCCAGCAGCTTGGGCACCTACACAGATACGCAGTATTTT. This sequence encodes CASSLGTYTDTQYF.